This T cell receptor (beta chain) was recovered during a study of blood T cell repertoires in COVID-19. The germline CDR1 and CDR2 sequences are KGHSY and FQNENV. V was pared by 0 bases and J by 10 bases, with 12 bases between. CDR3 length equals 13 residues. Profiling relied on immunoSEQ multiplex PCR, and the TCRdb table lists in-frame clones only, not all of them. The sample yields about 300,000 clones, about four fifths seen once. The TCR originated in a woman between 45 and 65 years old with acute or convalescent COVID-19. V gene TRBV16 combines with J gene TRBJ1-1; D unclear. Sequenced input: peripheral blood. This chain's CDR3 is CASSQSVRGIAFF. In nucleotides, the CDR3 is TGTGCCAGCAGCCAATCGGTTCGGGGAATAGCTTTCTTT.